Shown below are 19 T cell receptor beta chains from a single sample sequenced in a study of blood T cell repertoires in COVID-19. The data were produced by immunoSEQ multiplex PCR, yet TCRdb's version contains in-frame clones alone and is incomplete. The profile shows 90,000 or so clones, about 87% of them singletons. The sequencing sample was made of peripheral blood. The receptors were gathered from a man between 60 and 75 years old with acute or convalescent COVID-19.

This clone is a singleton in its sample. The J gene is TRBJ1-4, the V gene TRBV7-9, with unresolved D. This CDR3 is built from 15 residues. Trimming removed 5 bases at V and 6 bases at J, with 16 bases between. Germline V gene data show CDR1 as SEHNR and CDR2 as FQNEAQ (reference sequence). CDR3 loop: CASSLLKRNDEKLFF. CDR3 nucleotides: TGTGCCAGCAGCCTATTGAAACGCAACGATGAAAAACTGTTTTTT. The complete variable domain, with remaining parts taken from reference TRBV7-9 and TRBJ1-4, reads DTGVSQNPRHKITKRGQNVTFRCDPISEHNRLYWYRQTLGQGPEFLTYFQNEAQLEKSRLLSDRFSAERPKGSFSTLEIQRTEQGDSAMYLCASSLLKRNDEKLFFGSGTQLSVL.

This clone appeared a few times. The chain links TRBV2 to TRBJ2-7; 13 nucleotides align to TRBD2. The CDR3 extends over 14 amino acids. Germline V lookup: CDR1 SNHLY, CDR2 FYNNEI. Germline trimming cut 6 bases from V and 3 bases from J; bases unmatched to any gene: 2. The CDR3: CASRGTSGIYEQYF. The CDR3 DNA follows: TGTGCCAGCAGAGGGACTAGCGGGATCTACGAGCAGTACTTC.

The chain employs TRBV19 and TRBJ1-5; D is unclear. CDR3 length: 14 amino acids. Between the trimmed V and J ends, which lost 3 bases and 5 bases, there was a span of 11 bases. Germline CDR1 is LNHDA and CDR2 is SQIVND (reference sequence). The CDR3 sequence: CASSMLIVDQPQHF. The DNA of the CDR3 is TGTGCCAGTAGTATGTTAATCGTCGATCAGCCCCAGCATTTT.

V gene TRBV27 combines with J gene TRBJ2-7; 9 bases match TRBD1. CDR1 and CDR2 (germline): MNHEY, SMNVEV (reference sequence). V lost 6 bases to trimming and J lost 7 bases; unmatched junction nucleotides: 7. This CDR3 has 13 amino acids. CDR3 bases: TGTGCCAGCAGCCCGGGACAGGGATTTGAGCAGTACTTC. Its protein product is CASSPGQGFEQYF.

This CDR3 reads CASSYSGGQGNGYTF. The CDR3 DNA follows: TGTGCCAGCAGTTATTCCGGGGGACAGGGAAATGGCTACACCTTC. The chain is built from TRBV6-5 and TRBJ1-2, with 9 bases lining up with TRBD1. Per germline, CDR1 MNHEY and CDR2 SVGAGI. The V gene end was trimmed by 3 bases and the J gene end by 6 bases; junction bases not matched to a gene: 8. CDR3 length: 15 amino acids.

This clone was counted a single time. This chain connects TRBV5-1 to TRBJ2-7; 12 bases are a match to TRBD2. Germline V gives CDR1 SGHRS, CDR2 YFSETQ. V gave up 6 bases and J gave up 4 bases; unmatched junction bases: 5. The CDR3 is 14 residues long. The CDR3 loop reads CASTTTSGSYEQYF. DNA of the CDR3: TGCGCCAGCACGACGACTAGCGGGAGTTACGAGCAGTACTTC.

V usage is TRBV19 and J usage is TRBJ1-5, with TRBD1 matching over 8 bases. Germline trimming cut 3 bases from V and 2 bases from J; bases unmatched to any gene: 6. Germline loops: CDR1 LNHDA, CDR2 SQIVND (reference sequence). The CDR3 consists of 16 residues. The CDR3 DNA follows: TGTGCCAGTAGTATCCAAACGGGACAGGGCAATCAGCCCCAGCATTTT. Translation: CASSIQTGQGNQPQHF.

This rearrangement joins TRBV30 to TRBJ1-5; maybe TRBD1 (6 bases). The CDR3 spans 13 residues. Germline-derived CDR1 and CDR2 are GTSNPN and SVGIG (reference sequence). The V gene lost 3 bases and the J gene lost 2 bases, with 8 bases spanning the gap. CDR3 nucleotide sequence: TGTGCCTGGAGAGGGGGTGGCAATCAGCCCCAGCATTTT. This translates into CAWRGGGNQPQHF.

V and J are TRBV6-1 and TRBJ1-2; the D is unclear. This CDR3 spans 13 amino acids. Per germline, CDR1 MNHNS and CDR2 SASEGT. Trimming took off 2 bases at V and 5 bases at J, with 9 bases between the two ends. The CDR3: CASSEMSEYGYTF. For the CDR3, the DNA is TGTGCCAGCAGTGAAATGAGCGAATATGGCTACACCTTC.

The chain is built from TRBV27 and TRBJ1-1; D is undetermined. Trimming stripped 7 bases from V and 6 bases from J, with 15 bases between. The CDR3 has 13 residues. Germline V CDR1 and CDR2: MNHEY, SMNVEV (reference sequence). The CDR3, as DNA: TGTGCCAGCAAAAACAGCTTCCCCGCTGAAGCTTTCTTT. Its translation: CASKNSFPAEAFF.

The chain recombines TRBV2 with TRBJ1-2, with 7 nucleotides matching TRBD1. This CDR3 contains 15 residues. The germline CDR1 and CDR2 sequences are SNHLY and FYNNEI. The J segment lost 4 bases and the V segment lost 5 bases, leaving 10 bases of the junction unmatched. The DNA of the CDR3 is TGTGCCAGCAGTAACCCGGGACAGCGGCCCTATGGCTACACCTTC. The encoded protein is CASSNPGQRPYGYTF.

This clone was found a few times. V usage is TRBV5-1 and J usage is TRBJ2-5; D remains unclear. Trimming removed 4 bases from V and 1 base from J, with 8 bases in between. Germline assignment: CDR1 SGHRS and CDR2 YFSETQ. CDR3 length equals 13 residues. CDR3 amino acids: CASSRQIQETQYF. The DNA of the CDR3 is TGCGCCAGCAGCCGCCAGATCCAAGAGACCCAGTACTTC.

This sequence joins TRBV2 and TRBJ1-5; 7 positions agree with TRBD1. This CDR3 contains 16 residues. The germline CDR1 and CDR2 sequences are SNHLY and FYNNEI. V shed 4 bases and J 6 bases; nucleotides not matched to a gene: 12. The CDR3 DNA is TGTGCCAGCAGTGTACAACAGGGGATAATAGGTCAGCCCCAGCATTTT. This translates into CASSVQQGIIGQPQHF.

The rearrangement joins TRBV4-2 to TRBJ2-7; no firm D call. Germline V lookup: CDR1 LGHNA, CDR2 YNFKEQ. V was trimmed by 2 bases and J by 0 bases, leaving 8 bases between them. The CDR3 is made up of 14 amino acids. The CDR3 reads CASSQSDFSYEQYF. In nucleotides, the CDR3 is TGTGCCAGCAGCCAAAGCGACTTCTCCTACGAGCAGTACTTC.

The V gene is TRBV12-3 or TRBV12-4, the J gene TRBJ1-1; no clear D. This CDR3 region has 11 residues. Trimming left V 9 bases short and J 5 bases short, with 10 bases between. As DNA, the CDR3 is TGTGCCAGTACAGAGGGAACTGAAGCTTTCTTT. Translation: CASTEGTEAFF.

The CDR3 nucleotides read TGTGCCAGCAGATCCCAAGGACAGGGGAAGTATGGCTACACCTTC. Its protein is CASRSQGQGKYGYTF. This sequence joins TRBV27 and TRBJ1-2, with 9 bases that match TRBD1. CDR3 length: 15 amino acids. The trim removed 6 bases at V and 5 bases at J, leaving 10 bases unmatched. Germline loops: CDR1 MNHEY, CDR2 SMNVEV (reference sequence).

The rearrangement links TRBV24-1 to TRBJ1-2; the D is unclear. Germline CDR1 and CDR2: KGHDR and SFDVKD. The V and J ends lost 3 bases and 8 bases respectively, with 12 bases between them. CDR3 length equals 13 residues. The CDR3 nucleotides read TGTGCCACCAGTGATCCTGACTTAAGGGGCTACACCTTC. This sequence encodes CATSDPDLRGYTF.

The chain has TRBV5-5 and TRBJ1-4, with TRBD1 matching 7 bases. The germline gives CDR1 SGHKS, CDR2 YYEKEE (reference sequence). This CDR3 has 14 amino acids. V lost 4 bases, J lost 8 bases, and 8 bases stayed unmatched. This CDR3 is CASSNTGVREKLFF. The DNA of the CDR3 is TGTGCCAGCAGCAACACAGGGGTCAGGGAAAAACTGTTTTTT.

This chain joins TRBV12-5 and TRBJ2-2, with D unresolved. V was shortened by 2 bases and J by 4 bases, with 8 bases between the two germline ends. The germline V gene has CDR1 LGHNT and CDR2 FRNRAP. There are 14 residues in the CDR3. The DNA for the CDR3 is TGTGCTAGTGGTTTGAGTCTAGTCACCGGGGAGCTGTTTTTT. It yields the protein CASGLSLVTGELFF.